The 28 T cell receptor beta chains reported below all come from one sample, sequenced in a study of shared clonotypes between healthy human individuals. Clones were sequenced by immunoSEQ multiplex PCR, and TCRdb holds only the in-frame ones, with some missing. The sample yields millions of clones, approximately 92% seen once. The sample taken for sequencing was naive CD4+ T cells sorted from blood. Subset defined: CD45RA+ positively selected. The receptors come from a man between 18 and 29 years old in good health.

As DNA, the CDR3 is TGCGCCAGCAGTCCCTTAGGGTCGGGAACCGGGGAGCTGTTTTTT. Amino acids: CASSPLGSGTGELFF. The genes are TRBV10-1 and TRBJ2-2; TRBD2 is a possible D gene (5 bases). The CDR3 length is 15 residues. Germline CDR1 reads WNHNN; CDR2 reads SYGVQD (reference sequence). Trimming left V 5 bases short and J 5 bases short, with 15 bases between.

The chain recombines TRBV7-9 with TRBJ2-5; no clear D gene. The CDR3 runs to 17 residues. The V end was cut by 2 bases, the J end by 2 bases, with 18 bases between. Germline CDR1 reads SEHNR; CDR2 reads FQNEAQ (reference sequence). The CDR3 loop is CASSLPPLGQRQETQYF. The CDR3 DNA follows: TGTGCCAGCAGCTTACCACCCCTGGGCCAACGGCAAGAGACCCAGTACTTC.

This rearrangement joins TRBV21-1 to TRBJ1-6. TRBV21-1 is labeled a pseudogene. The CDR3 length is 15 residues. CDR3 region: CASSKVEWYNSPLHF. CDR3 nucleotide sequence: TGTGCCAGCAGCAAAGTCGAATGGTATAATTCACCCCTCCACTTT.

This clone was counted once. The chain joins TRBV11-2 to TRBJ2-1; D unclear. CDR1 and CDR2 (germline): SGHAT, FQNNGV. The CDR3 loop spans 12 amino acids. V shed 0 bases and J shed 9 bases, with 6 bases lying between them. The CDR3 DNA follows: TGTGCCAGCAGCTTAGAACGCAGTGAGCAGTTCTTC. Its protein is CASSLERSEQFF.

This chain joins TRBV5-1 and TRBJ2-3; weak D call: TRBD2 (5 bases). The CDR3 sequence is 13 residues long. Per germline, CDR1 SGHRS and CDR2 YFSETQ. Deletions cut 2 bases from V and 3 bases from J, with 7 bases between. The DNA of the CDR3 is TGCGCCAGCAGCTTTACTAGAACAGATACGCAGTATTTT. It yields the protein CASSFTRTDTQYF.

The chain has TRBV28 and TRBJ1-4, with D perhaps matching TRBD1 (5 bases). Germline loops: CDR1 MDHEN, CDR2 SYDVKM. V lost 5 bases to trimming and J lost 4 bases, with 11 bases between them. The length of the CDR3 is 14 residues. The CDR3 is CASSRDGRNEKLFF. The CDR3 DNA sequence: TGTGCCAGCAGTCGGGACGGCCGTAATGAAAAACTGTTTTTT.

This rearrangement joins TRBV4-1 to TRBJ2-5; 7 bases map to TRBD2. Germline V gene sequence: CDR1 MGHRA, CDR2 YSYEKL. V trimming: 0 bases; J trimming: 2 bases; junction bases outside the gene matches: 12. The CDR3 is made up of 18 amino acids. The CDR3 DNA reads as TGCGCCAGCAGCCAAGAGGTTACGGCTAGCGGAAGACAAGAGACCCAGTACTTC. It yields the protein CASSQEVTASGRQETQYF.

The genes are TRBV5-4 and TRBJ2-1, with TRBD2 identical over 10 bases. Trimming removed 3 bases from V and 5 bases from J; junction bases left unmatched: 5. The CDR3 is 15 amino acids. Germline assignment: CDR1 SGHNT and CDR2 YYREEE (reference sequence). This CDR3 reads CASSSGLAENNEQFF. The CDR3 DNA reads TGTGCCAGCAGCTCCGGACTAGCGGAGAACAATGAGCAGTTCTTC.

The gene calls are TRBV28 and TRBJ2-7; D gene ambiguous. CDR3 length: 13 amino acids. Germline values: CDR1 MDHEN, CDR2 SYDVKM. Trimming shortened V by 3 bases and J by 5 bases, and 11 bases separated the two germline ends. CDR3 nucleotide sequence: TGTGCCAGCAGTTTGCGAGGAAGGGACGAGCAGTACTTC. Amino acids: CASSLRGRDEQYF.

This clone has only one observation. The chain employs TRBV5-1 and TRBJ1-2; perhaps TRBD1 as D (5 bases). CDR1 is SGHRS, CDR2 YFSETQ, per germline. The CDR3 contains 14 residues. V lost 4 bases and J 3 bases, leaving 13 bases between the germline ends. CDR3 sequence: CASSPVPGDYGYTF. CDR3 sequence (DNA): TGCGCCAGCAGCCCGGTGCCGGGGGACTATGGCTACACCTTC.

The chain joins TRBV6-1 to TRBJ2-7; 14 bases match TRBD2. J lost 6 bases, V lost 1 base, and 5 bases had no gene match. The germline CDR1 and CDR2 sequences are MNHNS and SASEGT. This CDR3 spans 16 amino acids. CDR3 residues: CASSEGSTSGRGEQYF. The DNA for the CDR3 is TGTGCCAGCAGTGAAGGATCGACTAGCGGGAGGGGCGAGCAGTACTTC.

This clone was seen a single time. V gene TRBV10-3 combines with J gene TRBJ2-1; no firm D call. From germline, CDR1 is ENHRY and CDR2 SYGVKD. V dropped 2 bases and J dropped 4 bases, with 6 bases sitting between them. The CDR3 is made up of 13 amino acids. CDR3 DNA sequence: TGTGCCATCAGTGAGGGGATGTACAATGAGCAGTTCTTC. Translating gives CAISEGMYNEQFF.

V usage is TRBV5-1 and J usage is TRBJ1-6; D uncertain. Trimming pared 4 bases from V and 5 bases from J, leaving 13 bases between. CDR3 length: 15 residues. CDR1 and CDR2 (germline): SGHRS, YFSETQ. CDR3 in amino acids: CASSPRTADNSPLHF. DNA of the CDR3: TGCGCCAGCAGCCCACGGACGGCTGATAATTCACCCCTCCACTTT. Based on the CDR3 plus reference TRBV5-1 and TRBJ1-6, the full variable domain is KAGVTQTPRYLIKTRGQQVTLSCSPISGHRSVSWYQQTPGQGLQFLFEYFSETQRNKGNFPGRFSGRQFSNSRSEMNVSTLELGDSALYLCASSPRTADNSPLHFGNGTRLTVT.

This chain links TRBV9 with TRBJ2-5, with D uncertain. The V gene's germline CDR1 is SGDLS and CDR2 YYNGEE. V was cut by 0 bases and J by 9 bases, with 12 bases left in between. The CDR3 spans 13 residues. CDR3 sequence reads: CASSVAVLGPQYF. In DNA, the CDR3 is TGTGCCAGCAGCGTAGCAGTCCTAGGGCCCCAGTACTTC.

This chain connects TRBV18 to TRBJ2-7; 7 bases agree with TRBD2. This CDR3 comprises 13 residues. Germline assignment: CDR1 KGHSH and CDR2 LQKENI. Trimming cost V 0 bases and J 7 bases; bases outside gene matches: 3. The CDR3 DNA follows: TGTGCCAGCTCACCACCTCTGCGGGAGGAGCAGTACTTC. It is translated as CASSPPLREEQYF.

Note on this clone: The sample contains more than one DNA sequence encoding this CDR3. This chain links TRBV5-5 with TRBJ1-1; a possible D gene is TRBD1 (6 bases). The CDR3 is 14 amino acids. Per the germline V gene, CDR1 is SGHKS and CDR2 is YYEKEE (reference sequence). Trimming stripped 0 bases from V and 1 base from J, with 7 bases between. CDR3 amino acids: CASSLGGPNTEAFF. CDR3 sequence (DNA): TGTGCCAGCAGCTTGGGGGGGCCGAACACTGAAGCTTTCTTT. Full variable domain (rest looked up from reference TRBV5-5 and TRBJ1-1): DAGVTQSPTHLIKTRGQQVTLRCSPISGHKSVSWYQQVLGQGPQFIFQYYEKEERGRGNFPDRFSARQFPNYSSELNVNALLLGDSALYLCASSLGGPNTEAFFGQGTRLTVV.

This chain connects TRBV6-5 to TRBJ2-6, with TRBD1 identical over 9 bases. V lost 6 bases, J lost 2 bases, and 2 bases stayed unmatched. Per the germline V gene, CDR1 is MNHEY and CDR2 is SVGAGI. The CDR3 length is 15 residues. CDR3 DNA sequence: TGTGCCAGCAGCCGGACAGGGGCTGGGGCCAACGTCCTGACTTTC. Translated, it gives CASSRTGAGANVLTF.

The chain has TRBV16 and TRBJ1-5; 7 bases match TRBD1. With V trimmed by 7 bases and J by 7 bases, 7 bases remained unmatched. The CDR3 has 13 residues. CDR1 KGHSY and CDR2 FQNENV come from the germline V gene. CDR3 in DNA: TGTGCCAGCAACGACAGGGAGTGGCAGCCCCAGCATTTT. This encodes CASNDREWQPQHF. Filled out from reference TRBV16 and TRBJ1-5, the complete variable domain reads GEEVAQTPKHLVRGEGQKAKLYCAPIKGHSYVFWYQQVLKNEFKFLISFQNENVFDETGMPKERFSAKCLPNSPCSLEIQATKLEDSAVYFCASNDREWQPQHFGDGTRLSIL.

The V gene is TRBV10-3, the J gene TRBJ2-1; 7 nucleotides align to TRBD2. Germline V lookup: CDR1 ENHRY, CDR2 SYGVKD. V lost 2 bases to trimming and J lost 7 bases; unmatched junction nucleotides: 8. This CDR3 has 15 amino acids. The CDR3 DNA reads as TGTGCCATCAGTGAGCCCCACTCGCGGGGGAATGAGCAGTTCTTC. Translation: CAISEPHSRGNEQFF.

The V call is TRBV28, the J call TRBJ2-7, with 7 bases fitting TRBD1. This CDR3 is 15 amino acids long. The J segment lost 3 bases and the V segment lost 3 bases, leaving 8 bases of the junction unmatched. The V gene's germline CDR1 is MDHEN and CDR2 SYDVKM. The CDR3 sequence: CASSLARAGGYEQYF. CDR3 sequence (DNA): TGTGCCAGCAGTTTGGCTCGGGCAGGGGGCTACGAGCAGTACTTC.

This chain joins TRBV27 and TRBJ1-5; 8 positions match TRBD1. Germline V gives CDR1 MNHEY, CDR2 SMNVEV (reference sequence). CDR3 size: 18 residues. The V gene end was trimmed by 1 base and the J gene end by 6 bases; junction bases not matched to a gene: 14. The CDR3 coding sequence is TGTGCCAGCAGTTTATACCGCCTAGACAGGGGAGTCGGTCAGCCCCAGCATTTT. It translates to CASSLYRLDRGVGQPQHF.

This chain connects TRBV28 to TRBJ1-2; TRBD1 agrees at 8 bases. CDR3 length: 15 amino acids. V lost 2 bases, J lost 7 bases, and 9 bases stayed unmatched. The germline gives CDR1 MDHEN, CDR2 SYDVKM. CDR3 in amino acids: CASSLGSQGAGGYTF. DNA for the CDR3: TGTGCCAGCAGTTTAGGCTCGCAGGGGGCTGGTGGCTACACCTTC.

This sequence joins TRBV7-2 and TRBJ2-7; D could derive from TRBD1 or TRBD2 (5 bases each). Germline values: CDR1 SGHTA, CDR2 FQGNSA. The CDR3 totals 14 residues. Trimming stripped 5 bases from V and 3 bases from J, with 14 bases between. In DNA, the CDR3 is TGTGCCAGCAGCCTGGGACCACTTAGCTACGAGCAGTACTTC. This encodes CASSLGPLSYEQYF.

Only a few counts were recorded for this clone. This chain connects TRBV5-1 to TRBJ2-5; TRBD1 matches at 12 bases. With V trimmed by 5 bases and J by 5 bases, 4 bases remained unmatched. This CDR3 contains 14 residues. CDR1 is SGHRS, CDR2 YFSETQ, per germline. The CDR3 DNA reads TGCGCCAGCAGGAGGGACAGGGGGCAGGAGACCCAGTACTTC. Protein sequence: CASRRDRGQETQYF.

This sequence joins TRBV14 and TRBJ1-6; weak D call: TRBD1 (6 bases). This CDR3 has 14 residues. Germline V gives CDR1 SGHDN, CDR2 FVKESK. The V end lost 4 bases, the J end lost 10 bases, and 14 bases lay between the germline ends. CDR3 DNA sequence: TGTGCCAGCAGCCCGTTACAGGGTCTCTCACCCCTCCACTTT. Its protein is CASSPLQGLSPLHF.

The chain carries TRBV28 and TRBJ1-5; 9 bases map to TRBD1. Trimming removed 7 bases from V and 4 bases from J; junction bases left unmatched: 8. This CDR3 has 15 amino acids. The germline V gene encodes CDR1 MDHEN and CDR2 SYDVKM. Written as DNA, the CDR3 is TGTGCCAGCACCGTAAGGGGACAGGGTAATCAGCCCCAGCATTTT. It codes for CASTVRGQGNQPQHF.

The chain uses TRBV11-3 and TRBJ2-7; D unclear. Germline V gene data show CDR1 as SGHNT and CDR2 as YENEEA. The ends were cut back, 1 base at V and 5 bases at J, with 18 bases in the middle. The CDR3 is made up of 16 amino acids. The CDR3 reads CASSLGGRKGIDEQYF. CDR3 nucleotide sequence: TGTGCCAGCAGCTTAGGAGGCAGGAAAGGTATCGACGAGCAGTACTTC.

This clone has a handful of counts. This chain connects TRBV30 to TRBJ1-2; tentative D call: TRBD1 (5 bases). In germline, CDR1 is GTSNPN, CDR2 SVGIG (reference sequence). Trimming stripped 4 bases from V and 4 bases from J, with 16 bases between. CDR3 size: 14 residues. The CDR3 is CAWNNKGGGYGYTF. CDR3 in DNA: TGTGCCTGGAACAACAAAGGTGGGGGCTATGGCTACACCTTC.